A single T cell receptor beta chain is shown here with its context. The antigen is unknown. The entry originates in a study of cytomegalovirus exposure and HLA in healthy donors. PCR used 60 Vbeta primers and 13 Jbeta primers. The table came from immunoSEQ multiplex PCR; TCRdb's copy has only in-frame clones and leaves some out. The sample comprises some 120,000 clones, around 80% of which are singletons, and 3.4% rests with the top ten. Study-wide results and limits: Highest at DRB1 and lowest at HLA-C, TCR association rates differed among HLA loci in a later analysis. In a later analysis, TCR beta V- and J-gene trimming was associated with a missense DCLRE1C variant.

V was trimmed by 0 bases and J by 1 base, leaving 13 bases between them. CDR1 and CDR2 (germline): MNHEY, SVGAGI. The CDR3 extends over 16 amino acids. The TCR comes from a man aged 30-40 years in good health and CMV-seronegative. The chain uses TRBV6-5 and TRBJ2-7; a weak D match, TRBD2 (7 bases). Sequenced material: PBMCs. DNA for the CDR3: TGTGCCAGCAGTTACTCAGGGGGGGTAGCTTCCTACGAGCAGTACTTC. Its protein product is CASSYSGGVASYEQYF.